The 6 T cell receptor beta chains given below trace back to one sample, sequenced in a study of blood T cell repertoires in COVID-19. TCRdb keeps only in-frame clones here, not all; method: immunoSEQ multiplex PCR. The sample yields approximately 150,000 clones, 78% seen once. What was sequenced was peripheral blood. All receptors derive from a woman aged 60-70 years with acute or convalescent COVID-19.

The chain is built from TRBV27 and TRBJ1-5; 7 nucleotides line up with TRBD1. The germline V gene encodes CDR1 MNHEY and CDR2 SMNVEV (reference sequence). CDR3 length: 15 residues. Germline trimming cut 5 bases from V and 1 base from J; bases unmatched to any gene: 5. As DNA, the CDR3 is TGTGCCAGCAGTCCCAGAGGGGGCAGCAATCAGCCCCAGCATTTT. This codes for CASSPRGGSNQPQHF.

This clone was seen a few times. CDR3 amino acids: CASSLTTSGSVGELFF. The CDR3 DNA reads as TGTGCCAGCAGCTTAACGACTAGCGGGAGCGTCGGGGAGCTGTTTTTT. The chain has TRBV7-3 and TRBJ2-2; 12 bases align to TRBD2. The CDR3 length is 16 residues. The junction had 3 bases not matched to a gene; V was cut back by 0 bases and J by 7 bases. The V gene's germline CDR1 is SGHTA and CDR2 FQGTGA.

The chain links TRBV5-6 to TRBJ1-3; D is perhaps TRBD1 (6 bases). This CDR3 is 17 amino acids long. V shed 3 bases and J shed 1 base, with 17 bases lying between them. Germline CDR1 SGHDT, CDR2 YYEEEE. For the CDR3, the DNA is TGTGCCAGCAGCTCCCGGACAGCCCTCCTTTCTGGAAACACCATATATTTT. This sequence encodes CASSSRTALLSGNTIYF.

In its sample, this clone was seen once. The chain carries TRBV28 and TRBJ2-5; 14 bases fit TRBD2. With 3 bases clipped from V and 5 bases from J, the junction kept 5 bases outside the gene matches. Germline V lookup: CDR1 MDHEN, CDR2 SYDVKM. The CDR3 length is 16 residues. The CDR3 nucleotides read TGTGCCAGCAGTTTGGGGACTAGCGGGAGTTTCGAGACCCAGTACTTC. Amino acid sequence: CASSLGTSGSFETQYF.

The V call is TRBV5-1, the J call TRBJ1-4, with TRBD1 matching over 10 bases. Germline V gene data show CDR1 as SGHRS and CDR2 as YFSETQ. The CDR3 has 18 amino acids. V lost 5 bases to trimming and J lost 0 bases; unmatched junction nucleotides: 10. The CDR3 region has the DNA TGCGCCAGCAGACGCGGGACAGGGGCATCGTCAACTAATGAAAAACTGTTTTTT. Translation: CASRRGTGASSTNEKLFF.

The table lists this clone with a few counts. The V gene is TRBV30, the J gene TRBJ1-2, with D tentatively TRBD1 (5 bases). The CDR3 length is 11 residues. CDR1 is GTSNPN and CDR2 is SVGIG in the germline V gene (reference sequence). The V and J ends lost 0 bases and 7 bases respectively, with 6 bases between them. As DNA, the CDR3 is TGTGCCTGGAGTGTTAGGGGTGGCTACACCTTC. Residues: CAWSVRGGYTF.